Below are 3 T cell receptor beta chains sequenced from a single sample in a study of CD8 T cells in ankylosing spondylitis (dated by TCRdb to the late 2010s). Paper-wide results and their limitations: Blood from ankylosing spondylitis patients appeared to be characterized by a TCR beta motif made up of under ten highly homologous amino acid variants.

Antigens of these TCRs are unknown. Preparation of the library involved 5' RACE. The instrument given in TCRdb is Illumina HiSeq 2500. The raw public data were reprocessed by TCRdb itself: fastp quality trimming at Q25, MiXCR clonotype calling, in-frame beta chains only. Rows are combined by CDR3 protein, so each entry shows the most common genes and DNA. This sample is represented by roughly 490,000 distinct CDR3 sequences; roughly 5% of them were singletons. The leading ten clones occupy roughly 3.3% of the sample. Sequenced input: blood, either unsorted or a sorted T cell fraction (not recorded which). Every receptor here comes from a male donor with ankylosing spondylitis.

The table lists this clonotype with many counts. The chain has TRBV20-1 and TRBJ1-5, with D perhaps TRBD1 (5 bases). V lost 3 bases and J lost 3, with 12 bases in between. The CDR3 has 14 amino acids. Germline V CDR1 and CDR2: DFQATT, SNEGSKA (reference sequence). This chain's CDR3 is CSARRQGANQPQHF. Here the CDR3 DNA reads TGCAGTGCTAGGCGTCAGGGTGCCAATCAGCCCCAGCATTTT.

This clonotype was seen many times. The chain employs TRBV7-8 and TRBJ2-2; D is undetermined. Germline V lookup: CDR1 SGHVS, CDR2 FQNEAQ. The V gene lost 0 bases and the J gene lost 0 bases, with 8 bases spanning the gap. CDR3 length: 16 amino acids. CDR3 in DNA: TGTGCCAGCAGCTTAGCTGGGCTTGCGAACACCGGGGAGCTGTTTTTT. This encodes CASSLAGLANTGELFF.

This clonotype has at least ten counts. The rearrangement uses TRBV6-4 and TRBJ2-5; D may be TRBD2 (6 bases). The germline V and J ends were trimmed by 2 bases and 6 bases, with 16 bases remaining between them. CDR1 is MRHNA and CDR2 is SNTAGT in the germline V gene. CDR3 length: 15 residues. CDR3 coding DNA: TGTGCCAGCAGTGACCTCCCGGGAGATATAAAGACCCAGTACTTC. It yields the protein CASSDLPGDIKTQYF.